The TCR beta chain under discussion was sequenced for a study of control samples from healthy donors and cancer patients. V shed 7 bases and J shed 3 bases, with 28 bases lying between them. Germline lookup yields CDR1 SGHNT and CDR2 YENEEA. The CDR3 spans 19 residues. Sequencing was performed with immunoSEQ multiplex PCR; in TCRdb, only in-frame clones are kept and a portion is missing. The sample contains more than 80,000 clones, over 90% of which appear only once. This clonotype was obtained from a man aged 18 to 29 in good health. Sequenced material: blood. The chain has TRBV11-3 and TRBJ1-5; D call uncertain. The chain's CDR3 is CASIHLGRPGARVNQPQHF. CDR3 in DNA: TGTGCCAGCATCCACCTAGGACGCCCCGGAGCGAGGGTCAATCAGCCCCAGCATTTT.